Shown below are 22 T cell receptor beta chains from a single sample sequenced in a study of T cells in tuberculosis. Produced via immunoSEQ multiplex PCR; TCRdb's table is partial and in-frame only. The sample has 61,000 or so clones, 81% seen once; the top ten hold 13%. Cells were sorted from thawed PBMC rested overnight and stained with GMM-loaded CD1B tetramer, viability dye and anti-CD3. The CD1B tetramers carried C32 glucose monomycolate purified from Rhodococcus equi. Material: CD1b-GMM tetramer-negative cells sorted from PBMCs. These receptors were taken from an adult woman with latent tuberculosis.

CDR3 region: CASSSAPGQATEQFF. The CDR3 nucleotides are TGCGCCAGCAGCTCCGCTCCGGGACAGGCGACGGAGCAGTTCTTC. V is TRBV5-1 and J is TRBJ2-1; 8 bases fit TRBD1. The CDR3 extends over 15 amino acids. CDR1 is SGHRS, CDR2 YFSETQ, per germline. V lost 3 bases to trimming and J lost 10 bases; unmatched junction nucleotides: 12.

The chain uses TRBV7-2 and TRBJ2-7, with D maybe TRBD1 (7 bases). CDR1 SGHTA and CDR2 FQGNSA come from the germline V gene. Trimming took off 1 base at V and 3 bases at J, with 13 bases between the two ends. The CDR3 loop spans 15 amino acids. The CDR3 DNA is TGTGCCAGCAGCTTAGTCCCAGGGGGGATCTACGAGCAGTACTTC. Protein product: CASSLVPGGIYEQYF.

This chain uses TRBV27 with TRBJ2-7; D perhaps matches TRBD1 (5 bases). The germline CDR1 and CDR2 sequences are MNHEY and SMNVEV (reference sequence). The CDR3 runs to 15 residues. Trimming cost V 2 bases and J 3 bases, with 14 bases left between them. CDR3 region: CASSLQAGKGYEQYF. For the CDR3, the DNA is TGTGCCAGCAGTTTACAGGCAGGGAAGGGCTACGAGCAGTACTTC.

In its sample, this clone was seen once. This sequence joins TRBV7-9 and TRBJ2-5; D gene uncertain. V gave up 1 base and J gave up 4 bases, with 4 bases separating them. This CDR3 region has 12 residues. Per germline, CDR1 SEHNR and CDR2 FQNEAQ (reference sequence). CDR3 sequence reads: CASSLDRETQYF. The CDR3 nucleotides read TGTGCCAGCAGCTTAGATCGAGAGACCCAGTACTTC.

The chain carries TRBV14 and TRBJ2-6; TRBD2 might be the D (5 bases). V lost 4 bases, J lost 0 bases, and 13 bases lay in between. The CDR3 runs 17 residues. The germline gives CDR1 SGHDN, CDR2 FVKESK. The chain's CDR3 is CASSPVSGYSGANVLTF. The CDR3 nucleotides are TGTGCCAGCAGCCCCGTTTCGGGGTACTCTGGGGCCAACGTCCTGACTTTC.

This chain connects TRBV4-3 to TRBJ2-1; 9 bases agree with TRBD2. V lost 4 bases and J lost 4; bases outside the gene matches: 5. The CDR3 extends over 15 amino acids. Germline V gene lookup returns CDR1 LGHNA and CDR2 YSLEER. DNA of the CDR3: TGCGCCAGCAGCCTCTCAGCGGGGGGTTACAATGAGCAGTTCTTC. It encodes CASSLSAGGYNEQFF.

The J gene is TRBJ1-5, the V gene TRBV9; D remains ambiguous. This CDR3 has 17 amino acids. CDR1 and CDR2 from the germline V gene are SGDLS and YYNGEE. Trimming shortened V by 9 bases and J by 0 bases, and 22 bases separated the two germline ends. The CDR3 bases are TGTGCCACCTATCCCCGACCGCGAGAGGATAGCAATCAGCCCCAGCATTTT. Its translation is CATYPRPREDSNQPQHF.

V and J are TRBV5-1 and TRBJ2-1, with 14 bases matching TRBD2. CDR1 is SGHRS, CDR2 YFSETQ, per germline. The junction had 9 bases not matched to a gene; V was cut back by 3 bases and J by 1 base. The CDR3 has 19 amino acids. The CDR3 is CASSSGTSGSDTSYNEQFF. In nucleotides, the CDR3 is TGCGCCAGCAGCTCCGGGACTAGCGGGAGCGATACATCCTACAATGAGCAGTTCTTC.

V is TRBV15 and J is TRBJ2-3, with TRBD2 matching over 9 bases. The germline V gene encodes CDR1 LNHNV and CDR2 YYDKDF (reference sequence). V lost 5 bases to trimming and J lost 5 bases; unmatched junction nucleotides: 8. The CDR3 has 15 amino acids. This CDR3 reads CATSPRGAGGDTQYF. CDR3 DNA: TGTGCCACCAGCCCCCGGGGAGCGGGGGGAGATACGCAGTATTTT.

This clone was counted a few times. The chain links TRBV7-9 to TRBJ1-2; the D is unclear. This CDR3 has 15 amino acids. The germline V and J ends were trimmed by 4 bases and 1 base, with 13 bases remaining between them. CDR1 is SEHNR and CDR2 is FQNEAQ in the germline V gene (reference sequence). The CDR3 sequence: CASSSTRADNYGYTF. The CDR3 nucleotides are TGTGCCAGCAGCTCCACCCGAGCGGATAACTATGGCTACACCTTC. Looking up the rest from reference TRBV7-9 and TRBJ1-2 gives the full variable domain: DTGVSQNPRHKITKRGQNVTFRCDPISEHNRLYWYRQTLGQGPEFLTYFQNEAQLEKSRLLSDRFSAERPKGSFSTLEIQRTEQGDSAMYLCASSSTRADNYGYTFGSGTRLTVV.

This chain joins TRBV4-2 and TRBJ1-4; D ambiguous. CDR1 is LGHNA, CDR2 YNFKEQ, per germline. Trimming shortened V by 6 bases and J by 7 bases, and 9 bases separated the two germline ends. The CDR3 is 12 amino acids. DNA of the CDR3: TGTGCCAGCAGGGCAGATGCTGAAAAACTGTTTTTT. Translation gives CASRADAEKLFF.

This chain joins TRBV15 and TRBJ2-1; a weak D match, TRBD1 (6 bases). CDR1 and CDR2 from the germline V gene are LNHNV and YYDKDF (reference sequence). This CDR3 is 19 amino acids long. V was pared by 5 bases and J by 7 bases, with 30 bases between. CDR3: CATSVPMGKQGPGWNEQFF. CDR3 DNA: TGTGCCACCAGCGTCCCCATGGGAAAACAGGGACCTGGGTGGAATGAGCAGTTCTTC.

The chain employs TRBV23-1 and TRBJ2-7; 12 bases line up with TRBD2. TRBV23-1 is an ORF, and what it does is uncertain. The CDR3 is 19 residues long. The ends lost 3 bases at V and 1 base at J; junction bases unmatched: 13. CDR3 in amino acids: CASSQPSRLAGEGSYEQYF. In nucleotides, the CDR3 is TGCGCCAGCAGTCAGCCAAGCCGACTAGCGGGAGAGGGATCCTACGAGCAGTACTTC.

The chain is built from TRBV2 and TRBJ1-2; perhaps TRBD1 as D (5 bases). V lost 3 bases and J 6 bases, leaving 20 bases between the germline ends. Per germline, CDR1 SNHLY and CDR2 FYNNEI. The CDR3 has 16 residues. The CDR3 protein is CASSDGDRTRGDGYTF. The CDR3 DNA is TGTGCCAGCAGTGATGGGGATAGAACGCGGGGGGATGGCTACACCTTC. The variable domain in full, with the rest retrieved from reference TRBV2 and TRBJ1-2, is EPEVTQTPSHQVTQMGQEVILRCVPISNHLYFYWYRQILGQKVEFLVSFYNNEISEKSEIFDDQFSVERPDGSNFTLKIRSTKLEDSAMYFCASSDGDRTRGDGYTFGSGTRLTVV.

This chain uses TRBV18 with TRBJ1-3; 8 positions match TRBD1. The J segment lost 4 bases and the V segment lost 1 base, leaving 6 bases of the junction unmatched. CDR1 KGHSH and CDR2 LQKENI come from the germline V gene. CDR3 length: 16 residues. The CDR3 coding sequence is TGTGCCAGCTCACCACGCCAGGGGGCGATAGGAAACACCATATATTTT. Amino acids: CASSPRQGAIGNTIYF.

V and J are TRBV2 and TRBJ1-5; possible D gene TRBD1, 6 bases. Germline V gene data show CDR1 as SNHLY and CDR2 as FYNNEI. The ends were cut back, 9 bases at V and 2 bases at J, with 17 bases in the middle. This CDR3 region has 15 residues. The CDR3 sequence is CASQGQTTGNQPQHF. The CDR3 DNA reads as TGTGCCAGTCAGGGGCAGACCACGGGCAATCAGCCCCAGCATTTT.

V and J are TRBV28 and TRBJ2-1; D unclear. The CDR3 is 15 amino acids. From germline, CDR1 is MDHEN and CDR2 SYDVKM. Trimming left V 6 bases short and J 7 bases short, with 19 bases between. The CDR3 DNA sequence: TGTGCCAGCAGCTCCTCAGGTATAAGTTTAAATGAGCAGTTCTTC. This encodes CASSSSGISLNEQFF. Variable domain in full (rest from reference TRBV28 and TRBJ2-1): DVKVTQSSRYLVKRTGEKVFLECVQDMDHENMFWYRQDPGLGLRLIYFSYDVKMKEKGDIPEGYSVSREKKERFSLILESASTNQTSMYLCASSSSGISLNEQFFGPGTRLTVL.

This chain uses TRBV6-4 with TRBJ2-2; TRBD2 matches at 10 bases. V trimming: 6 bases; J trimming: 5 bases; junction bases outside the gene matches: 3. Germline CDR1 and CDR2: MRHNA and SNTAGT. The CDR3 sequence is 14 residues long. The DNA for the CDR3 is TGTGCCAGCAGACTAGCGGGATTAACCGGGGAGCTGTTTTTT. As protein: CASRLAGLTGELFF.

The rearrangement uses TRBV5-8 and TRBJ1-1; tentative D call: TRBD1 (6 bases). Trimming left V 1 base short and J 8 bases short, with 12 bases between. The CDR3 runs to 13 residues. From germline, CDR1 is SGHTS and CDR2 YDEGEE. CDR3 in DNA: TGTGCCAGCAGCTTGATCCCCGGGACAGAAGCTTTCTTT. This sequence encodes CASSLIPGTEAFF.

This chain joins TRBV9 and TRBJ2-5, with 7 bases fitting TRBD1. The CDR3 is 16 amino acids. V was clipped by 0 bases and J by 1 base; unmatched bases: 6. In germline, CDR1 is SGDLS, CDR2 YYNGEE. The CDR3 DNA sequence: TGTGCCAGCAGCGTAGAGAGCAGGGGGTTCCAAGAGACCCAGTACTTC. It codes for CASSVESRGFQETQYF.

The chain has TRBV18 and TRBJ2-1; a weak D match, TRBD1 (5 bases). Trimming shortened V by 0 bases and J by 1 base, and 10 bases separated the two germline ends. This CDR3 is built from 16 residues. Looked up from germline, CDR1 is KGHSH and CDR2 is LQKENI. CDR3 amino acids: CASSPPKGWSYNEQFF. CDR3 bases: TGTGCCAGCTCACCACCAAAGGGGTGGTCCTACAATGAGCAGTTCTTC.

The chain is built from TRBV12-5 and TRBJ2-7, with TRBD2 identical over 8 bases. The CDR3 is made up of 13 amino acids. The germline V gene encodes CDR1 LGHNT and CDR2 FRNRAP. J gave up 4 bases and V 2 bases, and 1 base lay outside the gene matches. CDR3 sequence reads: CASGLSGGYEQYF. Here the CDR3 DNA reads TGTGCTAGTGGTTTGTCGGGAGGGTACGAGCAGTACTTC.